This T cell receptor beta chain was recovered during a study of blood T cells in healthy people across ages (dated by TCRdb to about 2015). About the investigation overall: Template switching captured roughly one uniquely barcoded TCR beta cDNA molecule per two T cells in model experiments. To avoid experimental bias, donors of different ages were distributed randomly across sequencing lanes. Four age groups were formed from the donors: young (average around 15 years), middle-aged (approximately 41), aged (approximately 60) and long-lived (82). Using deep sequencing normalized with unique cDNA molecular identifiers, the study measured how TCR beta repertoire diversity changes with age. For two donors (one aged 18 to 30 and one aged 80 or older), the study analyzed two additional independent replicas of 1 million unique cDNA reads from the same blood draw.

Overall results and qualifications from the work: Compared with the aged group, the long-lived group had more naive CD4+ T cells, fewer expanded clones and increased TCR diversity, suggesting age selection. Conclusive comparison of naive and antigen-experienced compartments was prevented by the profiling of bulk unsorted PBMCs. Because the CMV infection status of the donors was unknown, age-related changes in expanded clonotypes may potentially have been confounded. A strong correlation was found between observed TCR beta diversity and the percentage of naive T cells measured by flow cytometry. Estimates of total diversity from one million sequenced T cells were regarded as lower bounds and underestimates. As age increased, observed TCR beta diversity per million T cells dropped in a roughly linear way, and a significant reduction was already evident by age about 40.

Relative to germline, V is 6 bases shorter and J is 4 bases shorter, with 17 bases between their ends. The CDR3 numbers 15 residues from cysteine through phenylalanine. Only the CDR3 portion is preserved as DNA: 45 bases, with reading frame beginning at the first base. The roughly 39 donors, aged 6 to 90 years, were systemically healthy Caucasian individuals from Russia. Approximately 9.3 milliliters of peripheral blood were collected from each donor into EDTA-treated Vacutainer tubes. Ficoll-Paque density-gradient centrifugation was used to isolate PBMCs, with at least 6.5 million per sample. Total RNA was extracted from PBMCs with Trizol reagent, with at least 5 micrograms obtained per sample. Naive CD45RAhigh/CD27high T cell percentages were measured by flow cytometry on a PBMC aliquot from every donor. A note on this clonotype: Its antigen is still unknown. Qualities for individual bases were not recorded, and no much larger clone is one base off.

Receptor amplification or capture employed 5' RACE. Sequencing instrument: Illumina HiSeq 2500. The second PCR ran for about 7 to 11 cycles and used a J-beta primer mix along with a sample-barcoded 5' primer. A template-switch 5' adaptor carrying 12 random nucleotides introduced a unique molecular identifier onto each TCR beta cDNA molecule. Each sample yielded at least 3 million CDR3-containing paired-end reads. All of the RNA was converted into first-strand cDNA using the Mint cDNA synthesis kit, with a TRBC-specific oligonucleotide serving as the primer. Following uracil-DNA glycosylase treatment, all cDNA underwent a first 18-cycle PCR with the universal primers M1SS and BC2_uni_R. The source study handled its data this way. Each sample was normalized by randomly selecting 1 million high-quality reads, each carrying a distinct molecular identifier. Reads sharing molecular identifiers were discarded rather than binned into consensus sequences. CDR3 identification, clonotype clustering and error correction used MiTCR with a Q25 quality threshold and the strictest error-elimination algorithm. A nonparametric unseen species model with Euler transformation was used to estimate lower-bound total TCR beta diversity. TCRdb reworked the public reads: Q25 trimming with fastp, MiXCR clone assembly, productive beta chains retained. Every distinct CDR3 protein forms one entry, paired with its most common genes and DNA. The authors' filters were not applied to this entry. The sample table lists hundreds of thousands of distinct CDR3 sequences, less than 70% of them with a count of one. The ten largest clones take up roughly two fifths of the sample.

This chain joins TRBV12-3 or TRBV12-4 to TRBJ2-3; no confident D gene assignment can be made. This TCR was recovered from an elderly man in good health. Material for sequencing was blood. The CDR3 protein is CASSPRRVSADTQYF. Here is the DNA: TGTGCCAGCAGCCCCAGACGAGTGAGCGCAGATACGCAGTATTTT.